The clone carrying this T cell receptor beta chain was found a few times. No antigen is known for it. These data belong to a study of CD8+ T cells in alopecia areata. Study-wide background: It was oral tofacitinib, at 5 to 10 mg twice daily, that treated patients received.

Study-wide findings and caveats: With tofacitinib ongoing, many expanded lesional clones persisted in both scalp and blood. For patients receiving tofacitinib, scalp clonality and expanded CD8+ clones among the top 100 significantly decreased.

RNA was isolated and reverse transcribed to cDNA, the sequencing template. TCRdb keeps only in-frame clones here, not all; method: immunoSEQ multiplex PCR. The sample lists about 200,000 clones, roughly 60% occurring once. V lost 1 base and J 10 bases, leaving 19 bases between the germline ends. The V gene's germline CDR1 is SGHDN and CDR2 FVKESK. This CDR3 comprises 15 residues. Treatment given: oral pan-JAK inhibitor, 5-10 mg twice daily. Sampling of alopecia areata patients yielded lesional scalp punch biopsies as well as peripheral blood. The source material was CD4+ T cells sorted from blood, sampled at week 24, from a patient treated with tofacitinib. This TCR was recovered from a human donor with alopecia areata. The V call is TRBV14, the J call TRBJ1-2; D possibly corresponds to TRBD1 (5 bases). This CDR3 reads CASSQGFGRALDYTF. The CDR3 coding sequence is TGTGCCAGCAGCCAAGGGTTTGGCAGGGCGTTGGACTACACCTTC.